The 25 T cell receptor beta chains given below trace back to one sample, sequenced in a study of cytomegalovirus exposure and HLA in healthy donors. Generated by immunoSEQ multiplex PCR, the TCRdb table keeps only in-frame clones and is missing some. In the table there are 60,000 to 90,000 clones, roughly 94% of which are singletons. Material: PBMCs. These TCRs come from a woman younger than 35 in good health and CMV-seronegative.

Only a few counts were recorded for this clone. This chain links TRBV6-4 with TRBJ2-5; D call uncertain. The V gene lost 5 bases and the J gene lost 0 bases, with 10 bases spanning the gap. The CDR3 loop spans 14 amino acids. Germline CDR1 is MRHNA and CDR2 is SNTAGT. The CDR3 bases are TGTGCCAGCAGTCCGACTGGCGACCAAGAGACCCAGTACTTC. Translation: CASSPTGDQETQYF.

This chain links TRBV5-1 with TRBJ2-2; TRBD1 agrees at 8 bases. The CDR3 runs 15 residues. With V trimmed by 4 bases and J by 4 bases, 6 bases remained unmatched. Germline V gives CDR1 SGHRS, CDR2 YFSETQ. CDR3 nucleotides: TGCGCCAGCAGCCTAGACAGGGGCCGCACCGGGGAGCTGTTTTTT. Its protein product is CASSLDRGRTGELFF.

This chain joins TRBV4-1 and TRBJ1-2, with D perhaps TRBD1 (5 bases). Germline V gene sequence: CDR1 MGHRA, CDR2 YSYEKL. The ends were cut back, 4 bases at V and 1 base at J, with 10 bases in the middle. The CDR3 runs 14 residues. The CDR3 sequence is CASSPRQLNYGYTF. The CDR3, as DNA: TGCGCCAGCAGCCCGAGACAGCTTAACTATGGCTACACCTTC.

The V and J genes are TRBV6-1 and TRBJ1-6, with 7 bases identical to TRBD1. The CDR3 extends over 16 amino acids. V dropped 1 base and J dropped 9; count of bases not matched to a gene: 9. Germline CDR1 reads MNHNS; CDR2 reads SASEGT. The CDR3: CASSEVRQGFGSPLHF. CDR3 nucleotides: TGTGCCAGCAGTGAAGTAAGACAGGGTTTTGGTTCACCCCTCCACTTT.

The chain links TRBV5-1 to TRBJ2-1; no reliable D call. Trimming removed 5 bases from V and 3 bases from J, with 3 bases in between. The CDR3 runs to 11 residues. CDR1 is SGHRS, CDR2 YFSETQ, per germline. This chain's CDR3 is CASSIYNEQFF. In DNA, the CDR3 is TGCGCCAGCAGTATCTACAATGAGCAGTTCTTC.

This clone was seen just once. The chain combines TRBV6-1 with TRBJ2-1, with D tentatively TRBD2 (5 bases). Trimming cost V 4 bases and J 9 bases, with 13 bases left between them. The CDR3 is 13 residues long. Germline loops: CDR1 MNHNS, CDR2 SASEGT. The CDR3 loop is CASSVTKEGEQFF. CDR3 DNA: TGTGCCAGCAGTGTGACTAAAGAGGGTGAGCAGTTCTTC.

This chain connects TRBV18 to TRBJ1-5; weak D call: TRBD1 (6 bases). V was shortened by 3 bases and J by 1 base, with 10 bases between the two germline ends. This CDR3 spans 15 amino acids. Per germline, CDR1 KGHSH and CDR2 LQKENI. The CDR3 bases are TGTGCCAGCTCACCCCCCGACAGGAGCAATCAGCCCCAGCATTTT. This translates into CASSPPDRSNQPQHF. The variable domain in full, completed from reference TRBV18 and TRBJ1-5, reads NAGVMQNPRHLVRRRGQEARLRCSPMKGHSHVYWYRQLPEEGLKFMVYLQKENIIDESGMPKERFSAEFPKEGPSILRIQQVVRGDSAAYFCASSPPDRSNQPQHFGDGTRLSIL.

The chain has TRBV5-4 and TRBJ2-1; 9 bases are a match to TRBD2. J lost 5 bases, V lost 3 bases, and 3 bases had no gene match. Germline values: CDR1 SGHNT, CDR2 YYREEE (reference sequence). The CDR3 covers 14 residues. The chain's CDR3 is CASSSASGNNEQFF. For the CDR3, the DNA is TGTGCCAGCAGCTCAGCTAGCGGGAACAATGAGCAGTTCTTC.

In DNA form, the CDR3 reads TGCGCCAGCAGCCAAGATCCAGGGGCGATTATGGGCCACACCTTC. It specifies CASSQDPGAIMGHTF. The chain recombines TRBV4-3 with TRBJ1-2; D perhaps matches TRBD1 (6 bases). CDR1 LGHNA and CDR2 YSLEER come from the germline V gene. V lost 0 bases and J lost 12, with 20 bases in between. The CDR3 is made up of 15 amino acids.

The chain uses TRBV6-1 and TRBJ1-6, with TRBD1 identical over 8 bases. V gave up 5 bases and J gave up 9 bases; unmatched junction bases: 9. This CDR3 has 15 residues. Germline values: CDR1 MNHNS, CDR2 SASEGT. CDR3 DNA: TGTGCCAGCAGTCTAAAGACAGGGGCGGTTTCACCCCTCCACTTT. As protein: CASSLKTGAVSPLHF.

The chain uses TRBV10-3 and TRBJ1-1, with TRBD1 matching 12 bases. With 8 bases clipped from V and 5 bases from J, the junction kept 12 bases outside the gene matches. Germline assignment: CDR1 ENHRY and CDR2 SYGVKD. The CDR3 spans 16 residues. The CDR3 here is CAILPGTGGGTTEAFF. The CDR3 DNA follows: TGTGCCATCCTCCCCGGGACAGGGGGCGGAACAACTGAAGCTTTCTTT.

J is TRBJ2-1 and V is TRBV28, with TRBD1 identical over 10 bases. This CDR3 is 16 amino acids long. The V and J ends lost 2 bases and 3 bases, in that order; junction bases with no gene match: 4. Per germline, CDR1 MDHEN and CDR2 SYDVKM. DNA of the CDR3: TGTGCCAGCAGTTTACCGGGACAGGGGTACTACAATGAGCAGTTCTTC. It yields the protein CASSLPGQGYYNEQFF.

The V gene is TRBV19, the J gene TRBJ2-5; TRBD2 matches at 7 bases. Germline CDR1 is LNHDA and CDR2 is SQIVND (reference sequence). The length of the CDR3 is 14 residues. After removal of 0 bases from V and 7 bases from J, the junction contained 5 bases not matched to a gene. CDR3 coding DNA: TGTGCCAGTAGTATAGACGGCGGGGGTGGGACCCAGTACTTC. The encoded protein is CASSIDGGGGTQYF.

The V call is TRBV7-2, the J call TRBJ2-5; tentatively, D is TRBD2 (6 bases). Germline assignment: CDR1 SGHTA and CDR2 FQGNSA. This CDR3 region has 17 residues. V shed 0 bases and J shed 5 bases, with 19 bases lying between them. The CDR3 DNA is TGTGCCAGCAGCTTAGCGATATTCAGGGAAGGGAGGGAGACCCAGTACTTC. Translated, it gives CASSLAIFREGRETQYF.

J is TRBJ1-2 and V is TRBV7-2; 10 positions match TRBD1. The V segment lost 5 bases and the J segment 4 bases; nucleotides outside the gene matches: 4. Per germline, CDR1 SGHTA and CDR2 FQGNSA. The CDR3 consists of 14 residues. CDR3 bases: TGTGCCAGCAGCCCGAGGACAGGGGGCTATGGCTACACCTTC. Translation gives CASSPRTGGYGYTF.

The chain is built from TRBV28 and TRBJ2-7; 8 bases map to TRBD1. The trim removed 4 bases at V and 3 bases at J, leaving 14 bases unmatched. In germline, CDR1 is MDHEN, CDR2 SYDVKM. The CDR3 has 17 amino acids. The CDR3 nucleotides read TGTGCCAGCAGTTCCCCAGTGCGGACAGGGCACTTCTACGAGCAGTACTTC. Translated: CASSSPVRTGHFYEQYF.

The chain joins TRBV6-1 to TRBJ1-5; tentatively, D is TRBD1 (6 bases). The CDR3 sequence is 12 residues long. Germline lookup yields CDR1 MNHNS and CDR2 SASEGT. V was cut by 6 bases and J by 7 bases, with 10 bases left in between. CDR3 coding DNA: TGTGCCAGCAGCGAGCAGGGGCAGCCCCAGCATTTT. Protein product: CASSEQGQPQHF.

The chain carries TRBV5-1 and TRBJ1-3; 8 nucleotides align to TRBD1. The V and J ends lost 3 bases and 8 bases, in that order; junction bases with no gene match: 4. CDR1 and CDR2 from the germline V gene are SGHRS and YFSETQ. This CDR3 spans 13 amino acids. In DNA form, the CDR3 reads TGCGCCAGCAGCTACGGGACAGGAGACACCATATATTTT. Protein product: CASSYGTGDTIYF.

The chain recombines TRBV6-6 with TRBJ1-2; TRBD1 matches at 7 bases. V lost 5 bases and J lost 4; bases outside the gene matches: 1. The CDR3 runs 12 residues. The germline V gene encodes CDR1 MNHNY and CDR2 SVGAGI (reference sequence). In DNA, the CDR3 is TGTGCCAGCAGTGACAGGGTCTATGGCTACACCTTC. Amino acid sequence: CASSDRVYGYTF.

This chain joins TRBV30 and TRBJ1-2; no clear D. The CDR3 loop spans 14 amino acids. Germline CDR1 reads GTSNPN; CDR2 reads SVGIG (reference sequence). V lost 3 bases, J lost 11 bases, and 22 bases lay in between. CDR3 protein: CAWSERGSSWRYTF. The CDR3 DNA is TGTGCCTGGAGCGAAAGAGGGAGCTCCTGGAGATACACCTTC.

The V call is TRBV7-6, the J call TRBJ1-3; no definite D call. Germline-derived CDR1 and CDR2 are SGHVS and FNYEAQ. The V end lost 2 bases, the J end lost 0 bases, and 14 bases lay between the germline ends. The CDR3 spans 17 residues. The CDR3 DNA reads TGTGCCAGCAGCTTACTGATCGGCGGAAGCTCTGGAAACACCATATATTTT. It codes for CASSLLIGGSSGNTIYF.

The V gene is TRBV5-1, the J gene TRBJ2-7, with D possibly TRBD1 on 5 matching bases. Germline V gene sequence: CDR1 SGHRS, CDR2 YFSETQ. CDR3 length: 14 residues. V was trimmed by 1 base and J by 7 bases, leaving 15 bases between them. In nucleotides, the CDR3 is TGCGCCAGCAGCTTGAGGGGATCGGGCTGGGAGCAGTACTTC. Its protein is CASSLRGSGWEQYF.

The CDR3 DNA is TGTGCCAGCAGTGGGGGCGGTAACTATGGCTACACCTTC. It translates to CASSGGGNYGYTF. The chain uses TRBV6-1 and TRBJ1-2, with D possibly being TRBD1 (5 bases). The CDR3 has 13 residues. V was pared by 4 bases and J by 1 base, with 7 bases between. Germline CDR1 is MNHNS and CDR2 is SASEGT.

The rearrangement links TRBV6-5 to TRBJ2-7; the D is unclear. The CDR3 extends over 14 amino acids. Germline V gene data show CDR1 as MNHEY and CDR2 as SVGAGI. Between the trimmed V and J ends, which lost 5 bases and 6 bases, there was a span of 17 bases. The CDR3 protein is CASSPRGYLSEQYF. The CDR3 bases are TGTGCCAGCAGTCCCCGAGGCTATCTCTCCGAGCAGTACTTC.

This clone was seen just once. The V and J genes are TRBV2 and TRBJ2-5; possible D gene TRBD1, 6 bases. This CDR3 is built from 14 residues. Trimming took off 1 base at V and 5 bases at J, with 11 bases between the two ends. Germline lookup yields CDR1 SNHLY and CDR2 FYNNEI. CDR3 sequence reads: CASSEGRGGETQYF. DNA for the CDR3: TGTGCCAGCAGTGAAGGCAGGGGTGGTGAGACCCAGTACTTC.